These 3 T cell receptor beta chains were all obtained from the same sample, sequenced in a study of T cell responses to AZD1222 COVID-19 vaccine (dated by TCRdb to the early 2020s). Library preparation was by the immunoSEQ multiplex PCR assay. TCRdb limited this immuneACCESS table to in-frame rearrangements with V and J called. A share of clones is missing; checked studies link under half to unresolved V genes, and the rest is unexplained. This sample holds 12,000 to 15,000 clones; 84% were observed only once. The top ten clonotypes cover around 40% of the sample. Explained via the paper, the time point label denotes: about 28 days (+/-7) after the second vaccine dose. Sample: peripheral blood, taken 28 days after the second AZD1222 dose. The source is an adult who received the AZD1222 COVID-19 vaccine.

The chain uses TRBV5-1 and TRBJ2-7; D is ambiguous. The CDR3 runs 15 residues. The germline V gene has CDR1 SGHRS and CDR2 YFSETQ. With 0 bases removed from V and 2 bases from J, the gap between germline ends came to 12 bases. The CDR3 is CASSLGGTAPYEQYF. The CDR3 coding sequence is TGCGCCAGCAGCTTGGGAGGCACAGCACCCTACGAGCAGTACTTC.

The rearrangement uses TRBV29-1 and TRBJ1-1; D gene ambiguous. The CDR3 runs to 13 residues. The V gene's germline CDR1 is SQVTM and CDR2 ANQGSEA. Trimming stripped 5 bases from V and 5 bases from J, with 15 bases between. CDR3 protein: CSVLLREGTEAFF. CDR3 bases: TGCAGCGTTCTTCTACGGGAAGGTACTGAAGCTTTCTTT.

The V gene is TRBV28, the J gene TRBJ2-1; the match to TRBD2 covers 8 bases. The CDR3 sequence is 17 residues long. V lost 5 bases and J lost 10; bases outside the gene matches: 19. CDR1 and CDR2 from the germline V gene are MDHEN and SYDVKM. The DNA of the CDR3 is TGTGCCAGCAGTCCCTACTCAGCGGGAGCCAAACCGGGAGAGCAGTTCTTC. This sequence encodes CASSPYSAGAKPGEQFF. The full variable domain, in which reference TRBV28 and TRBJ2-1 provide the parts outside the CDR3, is DVKVTQSSRYLVKRTGEKVFLECVQDMDHENMFWYRQDPGLGLRLIYFSYDVKMKEKGDIPEGYSVSREKKERFSLILESASTNQTSMYLCASSPYSAGAKPGEQFFGPGTRLTVL.